Described below is a single T cell receptor beta chain sequence and its context. Antigen specificity is unknown. A much larger clone differs by one base, so this may be a read error. Caucasian individuals from Russia who were healthy and aged 6 to 90 acted as donors. These data belong to a study of blood T cells in healthy people across ages. Whole-study results and caveats: The donors' CMV status was not determined, possibly confounding changes in expanded clonotypes.

A sample-barcoded 5' primer and a J-beta primer mix were used in a second PCR of roughly 7 to 11 cycles. Each cDNA molecule received a tag from a template-switch adaptor that had 12 random nucleotides. TCRdb recomputed calls from the 5' RACE reads with MiXCR, one row per CDR3 protein. The repertoire has about 400,000 distinct CDR3 sequences, roughly half of them found once; the top ten carry 45% to 55%. The V gene's germline CDR1 is MNHEY and CDR2 SVGEGT. CDR3 size: 13 residues. Sequenced input: blood. The sequence was obtained from a man in his sixties in good health. V gene TRBV6-2 or TRBV6-3 combines with J gene TRBJ2-3, with D unresolved. For the CDR3, the DNA is TGTGCCGGCAGGACCATAAGCACAGATACGCAGTATTTT. This translates into CAGRTISTDTQYF.